Presented here are 31 T cell receptor beta chains from one specimen sequenced in a study of regulatory T cells in long-lasting Graves disease. Described time point: newly diagnosed GD, antithyroid drugs for less than 3 months. After RNA was extracted from PBMCs, the TCR library was made from it. Arm-PCR with iRepertoire HTBI primers amplified the CDR3 regions for these TCR beta libraries. One entry per CDR3 protein, called by TCRdb with MiXCR from the multiplex PCR reads. The sample gives 350,000 to 550,000 distinct CDR3 sequences, under 15% of which show up once; 16% is in the top ten. These data also formed part of another study, on T cells in Graves' hyperthyroidism and ophthalmopathy.

The source was peripheral blood mononuclear cells (PBMCs), collected at new diagnosis, from a patient treated with antithyroid drugs. These receptors were collected from a woman in her twenties or thirties with Graves disease.

Remarks on this clonotype: With a much larger clone just one base away, this may be a read error. The chain couples TRBV11-2 to TRBJ2-7; D call uncertain. CDR3 size: 14 residues. Per the germline V gene, CDR1 is SGHAT and CDR2 is FQNNGV. V dropped 5 bases and J dropped 2 bases, with 13 bases sitting between them. CDR3 amino acids: CASSVTFSTYEQYF. The CDR3 nucleotides read TGTGCCAGCAGCGTAACCTTTTCGACCTACGAGCAGTACTTC.

The genes are TRBV12-3 or TRBV12-4 and TRBJ1-1; weak D call: TRBD1 (6 bases). This CDR3 contains 13 residues. The germline V and J ends were trimmed by 7 bases and 6 bases, with 15 bases remaining between them. The CDR3 nucleotides read TGTGCCAGCAAAGGTACAGGGATCTCTGAAGCTTTCTTT. Translating it yields CASKGTGISEAFF.

The table lists this clonotype with many counts. The chain employs TRBV5-1 and TRBJ2-2; D is ambiguous. The CDR3 spans 13 residues. Germline loops: CDR1 SGHRS, CDR2 YFSETQ. The V end lost 3 bases, the J end lost 5 bases, and 8 bases lay between the germline ends. The CDR3: CASSSVLTGELFF. CDR3 DNA sequence: TGCGCCAGCAGCTCCGTTCTGACCGGGGAGCTGTTTTTT.

This clonotype was found many times. V is TRBV28 and J is TRBJ2-7, with 9 bases aligning to TRBD1. The J segment lost 6 bases and the V segment lost 6 bases, leaving 12 bases of the junction unmatched. Germline V lookup: CDR1 MDHEN, CDR2 SYDVKM. This CDR3 has 15 amino acids. The CDR3 is CASRGVGTGFLEQYF. CDR3 DNA: TGTGCCAGCAGAGGGGTCGGGACAGGGTTCCTCGAGCAGTACTTC.

This clonotype appeared many times. The V and J genes are TRBV20-1 and TRBJ2-3, with 12 bases that match TRBD2. CDR1 is DFQATT and CDR2 is SNEGSKA in the germline V gene (reference sequence). J gave up 0 bases and V 2 bases, and 3 bases lay outside the gene matches. CDR3 length: 16 residues. The CDR3 nucleotides are TGCAGTGCTAGATCCCTAGCGGGAGGGAGCACAGATACGCAGTATTTT. Its translation is CSARSLAGGSTDTQYF.

This clonotype was found many times. The chain recombines TRBV5-1 with TRBJ1-2; 7 positions match TRBD1. This CDR3 contains 15 residues. The J segment lost 2 bases and the V segment lost 0 bases, leaving 4 bases of the junction unmatched. Germline loops: CDR1 SGHRS, CDR2 YFSETQ. This CDR3 reads CASSLGDRANYGYTF. The CDR3 DNA sequence: TGCGCCAGCAGCTTGGGAGACAGGGCCAACTATGGCTACACCTTC.

This clonotype was counted many times. This rearrangement joins TRBV12-5 to TRBJ2-7; D might be TRBD2 (5 bases). In germline, CDR1 is LGHNT, CDR2 FRNRAP. The CDR3 is made up of 13 amino acids. Trimming took off 1 base at V and 4 bases at J, with 8 bases between the two ends. CDR3 sequence: CASGLASSYEQYF. CDR3 coding DNA: TGTGCTAGTGGTTTGGCTAGCAGTTACGAGCAGTACTTC.

This clonotype was seen a handful of times. The rearrangement links TRBV9 to TRBJ2-1; the D is unclear. Germline loops: CDR1 SGDLS, CDR2 YYNGEE. This CDR3 is built from 16 residues. V shed 0 bases and J shed 1 base, with 11 bases lying between them. Written as DNA, the CDR3 is TGTGCCAGCAGCGTAGACGCCTTAGGGTCCTACAATGAGCAGTTCTTC. It is translated as CASSVDALGSYNEQFF.

The rearrangement joins TRBV30 to TRBJ2-7; 7 bases map to TRBD1. CDR1 GTSNPN and CDR2 SVGIG come from the germline V gene (reference sequence). V lost 8 bases to trimming and J lost 2 bases; unmatched junction nucleotides: 6. The CDR3 length is 12 residues. CDR3 bases: TGTGCCGGAGACAGGGTTGCCTACGAGCAGTACTTC. Amino acid sequence: CAGDRVAYEQYF.

The rearrangement links TRBV12-3 or TRBV12-4 to TRBJ1-4, with no clear D. The CDR3 length is 12 residues. Trimming left V 8 bases short and J 1 base short, with 5 bases between. CDR3 nucleotide sequence: TGTGCCAGCCGGATAACTAATGAAAAACTGTTTTTT. It translates to CASRITNEKLFF.

There are many counts of this clonotype. The V gene is TRBV7-9, the J gene TRBJ2-1; either TRBD1 or TRBD2 may fit D (7 bases each). Germline CDR1 reads SEHNR; CDR2 reads FQNEAQ (reference sequence). V was shortened by 5 bases and J by 9 bases, with 11 bases between the two germline ends. The CDR3 covers 12 residues. The CDR3 bases are TGTGCCAGCAGCAGCAGGGGGGGTGAGCAGTTCTTC. Its protein product is CASSSRGGEQFF. The whole variable domain, remainder taken from reference TRBV7-9 and TRBJ2-1, is DTGVSQNPRHKITKRGQNVTFRCDPISEHNRLYWYRQTLGQGPEFLTYFQNEAQLEKSRLLSDRFSAERPKGSFSTLEIQRTEQGDSAMYLCASSSRGGEQFFGPGTRLTVL.

The chain joins TRBV15 to TRBJ1-3; D may be TRBD1 (6 bases). The germline V and J ends were trimmed by 5 bases and 0 bases, with 14 bases remaining between them. Per germline, CDR1 LNHNV and CDR2 YYDKDF (reference sequence). The CDR3 consists of 16 residues. The CDR3 loop reads CATSDGQTISGNTIYF. CDR3 DNA: TGTGCCACCAGCGACGGACAGACGATCTCTGGAAACACCATATATTTT.

J is TRBJ2-3 and V is TRBV24-1; 8 bases match TRBD2. After removal of 3 bases from V and 2 bases from J, the junction contained 3 bases not matched to a gene. The CDR3 runs to 15 residues. Germline V gives CDR1 KGHDR, CDR2 SFDVKD. CDR3 residues: CATSDTSGNTDTQYF. DNA for the CDR3: TGTGCCACCAGTGATACTAGCGGTAACACAGATACGCAGTATTTT.

This clonotype has a count of ten or more. V is TRBV5-5 and J is TRBJ2-2, with a tentative D call TRBD1 (5 bases). CDR3 length equals 15 residues. Trimming took off 5 bases at V and 0 bases at J, with 11 bases between the two ends. The germline gives CDR1 SGHKS, CDR2 YYEKEE (reference sequence). CDR3 residues: CASSLGVSNTGELFF. In nucleotides, the CDR3 is TGTGCCAGCAGTTTAGGGGTTTCGAACACCGGGGAGCTGTTTTTT.

For this clonotype: A much larger clone sits a single nucleotide away, making a read error possible. V is TRBV28 and J is TRBJ2-5, with 13 bases matching TRBD2. J gave up 11 bases and V 3 bases, and 15 bases lay outside the gene matches. The CDR3 sequence is 17 residues long. Germline V gene data show CDR1 as MDHEN and CDR2 as SYDVKM. CDR3 nucleotides: TGTGCCAGCAGTTTCGTCCCGGGACTAGCGGGGTACAATGAGCAGTACTTC. Its translation: CASSFVPGLAGYNEQYF. Full variable domain (remainder filled in from reference TRBV28 and TRBJ2-5): DVKVTQSSRYLVKRTGEKVFLECVQDMDHENMFWYRQDPGLGLRLIYFSYDVKMKEKGDIPEGYSVSREKKERFSLILESASTNQTSMYLCASSFVPGLAGYNEQYFGPGTRLLVL.

The V gene is TRBV3-1, the J gene TRBJ2-4; 10 bases line up with TRBD1. V shed 4 bases and J 2 bases; nucleotides not matched to a gene: 5. Germline V gene data show CDR1 as LGHDT and CDR2 as YNNKEL (reference sequence). The CDR3 sequence is 16 residues long. CDR3 sequence reads: CASSRGTGDPKNIQYF. In DNA, the CDR3 is TGTGCCAGCAGCCGAGGGACAGGGGATCCCAAAAACATTCAGTACTTC.

This clonotype was seen many times. This rearrangement joins TRBV7-2 to TRBJ1-5, with TRBD1 matching 7 bases. This CDR3 comprises 16 residues. Per the germline V gene, CDR1 is SGHTA and CDR2 is FQGNSA. After removal of 2 bases from V and 5 bases from J, the junction contained 9 bases not matched to a gene. CDR3 nucleotides: TGTGCCAGCAGCTTACCTCACAGGGGCGGGTATCAGCCCCAGCATTTT. Translation: CASSLPHRGGYQPQHF.

This clonotype has only a few counts. V usage is TRBV9 and J usage is TRBJ2-3, with D perhaps assigned TRBD1 or TRBD2 (6 bases each). V lost 0 bases to trimming and J lost 4 bases, with 12 bases between them. CDR1 SGDLS and CDR2 YYNGEE come from the germline V gene. CDR3 length: 15 amino acids. The CDR3 here is CASSVGGAGADTQYF. In nucleotides, the CDR3 is TGTGCCAGCAGCGTAGGGGGGGCGGGCGCAGATACGCAGTATTTT.

This clonotype was observed at least ten times. The chain couples TRBV6-1 to TRBJ2-7; D possibly corresponds to TRBD1 (5 bases). V gave up 6 bases and J gave up 3 bases, with 18 bases separating them. This CDR3 comprises 15 residues. Germline V gene sequence: CDR1 MNHNS, CDR2 SASEGT. Here the CDR3 reads CASSPGWRQIYEQYF. The DNA of the CDR3 is TGTGCCAGCAGCCCCGGCTGGAGACAGATCTACGAGCAGTACTTC.

In this sample, this clonotype turned up a few times. This chain joins TRBV29-1 and TRBJ1-1; D uncertain. In germline, CDR1 is SQVTM, CDR2 ANQGSEA. V shed 4 bases and J shed 4 bases, with 7 bases lying between them. The length of the CDR3 is 11 residues. CDR3 coding DNA: TGCAGCGTTGTAGCGAGCACTGAAGCTTTCTTT. The encoded protein is CSVVASTEAFF.

Ten or more counts support this clonotype. J is TRBJ2-7 and V is TRBV6-5; 8 nucleotides agree with TRBD1. This CDR3 spans 16 amino acids. Germline trimming cut 2 bases from V and 3 bases from J; bases unmatched to any gene: 9. Looked up from germline, CDR1 is MNHEY and CDR2 is SVGAGI. The CDR3 protein is CASSYRVDRGIYEQYF. CDR3 coding DNA: TGTGCCAGCAGTTACAGGGTAGACAGGGGAATCTACGAGCAGTACTTC.

This clonotype was counted ten times or more. CDR3 sequence reads: CASSQQGGTEAFF. The CDR3 DNA reads TGCGCCAGCAGTCAACAGGGGGGCACTGAAGCTTTCTTT. The chain uses TRBV10-2 and TRBJ1-1, with 8 bases that match TRBD1. Germline trimming cut 5 bases from V and 4 bases from J; bases unmatched to any gene: 3. The germline gives CDR1 WSHSY, CDR2 SAAADI. The CDR3 length is 13 residues.

This clonotype has ten or more counts. J is TRBJ1-1 and V is TRBV29-1; maybe TRBD1 (6 bases). From germline, CDR1 is SQVTM and CDR2 ANQGSEA. The CDR3 loop spans 13 amino acids. Between the trimmed V and J ends, which lost 6 bases and 1 base, there was a span of 12 bases. As DNA, the CDR3 is TGCAGCGTCAGCAGGGGTAAGAACACTGAAGCTTTCTTT. This codes for CSVSRGKNTEAFF.

Of note for this clonotype: A read error is possible here, since a much larger clone lies one base away. This chain links TRBV27 with TRBJ1-5; maybe TRBD1 (6 bases). Germline V CDR1 and CDR2: MNHEY, SMNVEV (reference sequence). There are 16 residues in the CDR3. The V end was cut by 3 bases, the J end by 4 bases, with 16 bases between. Here the CDR3 DNA reads TGTGCCAGCAGTTTGGTCGGGTCAGGGGCAAATCAGCCCCAGCATTTT. This translates into CASSLVGSGANQPQHF.

This clonotype has at least ten counts. CDR3 nucleotide sequence: TGTGCCAGCAGTCAGGGGAGCGGGCTTACTTCCTACGAGCAGTACTTC. Protein product: CASSQGSGLTSYEQYF. The chain uses TRBV12-3 or TRBV12-4 and TRBJ2-7, with D possibly called TRBD1 or TRBD2 (6 bases each). The ends were cut back, 5 bases at V and 1 base at J, with 18 bases in the middle. The CDR3 is 16 amino acids.

This clonotype was observed many times. The CDR3 coding sequence is TGCAGTGCTAAATTAGGCATCTATGGCTACACCTTC. Its translation is CSAKLGIYGYTF. This chain joins TRBV20-1 and TRBJ1-2; D not resolved. Trimming pared 4 bases from V and 4 bases from J, leaving 10 bases between. This CDR3 is built from 12 residues. Germline values: CDR1 DFQATT, CDR2 SNEGSKA (reference sequence).

This clonotype was detected many times. The chain employs TRBV12-3 or TRBV12-4 and TRBJ2-1; D possibly corresponds to TRBD2 (5 bases). The CDR3 covers 13 residues. Trimming took off 7 bases at V and 5 bases at J, with 12 bases between the two ends. CDR3 in amino acids: CASIGLGDNEQFF. In DNA form, the CDR3 reads TGTGCCAGCATAGGACTTGGTGACAATGAGCAGTTCTTC.

The CDR3 loop reads CASGLIGDQPQHF. DNA for the CDR3: TGTGCTAGTGGTTTGATAGGGGATCAGCCCCAGCATTTT. The rearrangement uses TRBV12-5 and TRBJ1-5; the D gene is possibly TRBD1 (5 bases). The CDR3 loop spans 13 amino acids. From germline, CDR1 is LGHNT and CDR2 FRNRAP. V gave up 2 bases and J gave up 5 bases, with 7 bases separating them.

This clonotype occurred many times. The chain has TRBV19 and TRBJ2-7; D is unclear. This CDR3 is built from 13 residues. CDR1 and CDR2 from the germline V gene are LNHDA and SQIVND (reference sequence). Trimming left V 3 bases short and J 2 bases short, with 8 bases between. CDR3 in amino acids: CASSIKETYEQYF. The CDR3 DNA follows: TGTGCCAGTAGTATTAAAGAAACCTACGAGCAGTACTTC.

This clonotype showed up just a few times. The conserved phenylalanine or tryptophan is not found at the CDR3 terminus, so this likely reflects a read error. The rearrangement links TRBV6-1 to TRBJ2-7; no clear D. The CDR3 is 14 residues long. V lost 4 bases, J lost 0 bases, and 10 bases lay in between. Germline lookup yields CDR1 MNHNS and CDR2 SASEGT. The CDR3 region is CASSGRRNSYEQYL. The CDR3 DNA is TGTGCCAGCAGTGGCAGACGGAACTCCTACGAGCAGTACCTC.

This sequence joins TRBV10-3 and TRBJ2-7; 11 positions agree with TRBD2. The V and J ends lost 4 bases and 3 bases, in that order; junction bases with no gene match: 5. This CDR3 is 15 amino acids long. The germline gives CDR1 ENHRY, CDR2 SYGVKD. CDR3 protein: CAISGGLAVDYEQYF. In DNA form, the CDR3 reads TGTGCCATCAGTGGGGGACTAGCGGTGGACTACGAGCAGTACTTC.